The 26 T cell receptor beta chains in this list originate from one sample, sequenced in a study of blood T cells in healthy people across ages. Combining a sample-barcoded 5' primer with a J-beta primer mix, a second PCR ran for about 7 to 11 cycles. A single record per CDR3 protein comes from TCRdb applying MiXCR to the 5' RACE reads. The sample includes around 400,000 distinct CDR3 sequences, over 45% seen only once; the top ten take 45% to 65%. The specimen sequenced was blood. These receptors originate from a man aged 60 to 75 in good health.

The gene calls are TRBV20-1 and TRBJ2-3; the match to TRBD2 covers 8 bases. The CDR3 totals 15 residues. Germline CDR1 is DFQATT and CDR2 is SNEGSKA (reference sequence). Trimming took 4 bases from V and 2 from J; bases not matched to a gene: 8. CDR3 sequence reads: CSATTGLEYTDTQYF. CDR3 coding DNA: TGCAGTGCTACAACGGGACTAGAATACACAGATACGCAGTATTTT.

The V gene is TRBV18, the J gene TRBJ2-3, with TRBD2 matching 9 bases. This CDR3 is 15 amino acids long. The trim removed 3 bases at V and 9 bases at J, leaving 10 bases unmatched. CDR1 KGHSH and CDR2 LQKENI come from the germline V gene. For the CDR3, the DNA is TGTGCCAGCTCACCCGGCGGGGGGGCCCTTTCCACGCAGTATTTT. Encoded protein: CASSPGGGALSTQYF. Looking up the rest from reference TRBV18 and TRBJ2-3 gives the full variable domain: NAGVMQNPRHLVRRRGQEARLRCSPMKGHSHVYWYRQLPEEGLKFMVYLQKENIIDESGMPKERFSAEFPKEGPSILRIQQVVRGDSAAYFCASSPGGGALSTQYFGPGTRLTVL.

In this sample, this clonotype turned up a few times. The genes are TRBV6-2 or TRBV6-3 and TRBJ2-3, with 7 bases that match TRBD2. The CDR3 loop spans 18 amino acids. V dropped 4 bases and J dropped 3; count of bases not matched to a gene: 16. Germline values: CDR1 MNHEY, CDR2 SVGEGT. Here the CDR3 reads CASSSQGVAGVGTDTQYF. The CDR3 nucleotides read TGTGCCAGCAGTTCCCAGGGAGTTGCGGGGGTAGGGACAGATACGCAGTATTTT.

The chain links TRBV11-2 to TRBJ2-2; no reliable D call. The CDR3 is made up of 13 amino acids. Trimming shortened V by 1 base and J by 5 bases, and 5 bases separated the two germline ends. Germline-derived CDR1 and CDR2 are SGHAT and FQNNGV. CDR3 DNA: TGTGCCAGCAGCTTAGTTGGAACCGGGGAGCTGTTTTTT. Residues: CASSLVGTGELFF. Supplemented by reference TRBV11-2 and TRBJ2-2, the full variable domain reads EAGVAQSPRYKIIEKRQSVAFWCNPISGHATLYWYQQILGQGPKLLIQFQNNGVVDDSQLPKDRFSAERLKGVDSTLKIQPAKLEDSAVYLCASSLVGTGELFFGEGSRLTVL.

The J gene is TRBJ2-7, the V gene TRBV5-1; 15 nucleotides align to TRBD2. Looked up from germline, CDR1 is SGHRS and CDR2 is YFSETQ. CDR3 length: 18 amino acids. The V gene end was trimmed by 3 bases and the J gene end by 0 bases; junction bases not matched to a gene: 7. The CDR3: CASSSGLAGGQTSYEQYF. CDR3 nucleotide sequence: TGCGCCAGCAGCTCAGGACTAGCGGGGGGGCAAACCTCCTACGAGCAGTACTTC.

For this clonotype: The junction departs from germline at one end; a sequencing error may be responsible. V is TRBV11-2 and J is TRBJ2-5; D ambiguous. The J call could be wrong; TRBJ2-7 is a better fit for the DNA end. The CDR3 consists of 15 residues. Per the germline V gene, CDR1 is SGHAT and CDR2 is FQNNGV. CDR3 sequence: CASGLESRSSYEQYF. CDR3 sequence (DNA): TGTGCCAGCGGCTTAGAGAGCAGGAGCAGTTACGAGCAGTACTTC.

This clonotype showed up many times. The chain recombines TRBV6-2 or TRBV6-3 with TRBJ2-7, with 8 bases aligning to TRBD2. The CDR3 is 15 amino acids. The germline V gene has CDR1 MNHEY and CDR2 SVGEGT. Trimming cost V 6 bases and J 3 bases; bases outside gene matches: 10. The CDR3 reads CASRPSAGGDYEQYF. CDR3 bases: TGTGCCAGCAGACCAAGCGCCGGGGGGGACTACGAGCAGTACTTC.

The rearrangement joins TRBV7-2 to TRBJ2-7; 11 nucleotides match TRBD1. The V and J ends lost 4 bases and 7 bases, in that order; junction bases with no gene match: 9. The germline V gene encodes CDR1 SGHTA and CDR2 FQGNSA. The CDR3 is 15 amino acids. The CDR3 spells CASSSWTGGVKEQYF. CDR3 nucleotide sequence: TGTGCCAGCAGCTCATGGACAGGGGGCGTAAAAGAGCAGTACTTC.

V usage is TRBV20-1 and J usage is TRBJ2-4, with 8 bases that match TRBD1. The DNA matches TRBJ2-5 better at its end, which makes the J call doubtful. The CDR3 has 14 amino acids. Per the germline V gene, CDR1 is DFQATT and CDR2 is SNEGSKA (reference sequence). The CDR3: CSALLPDRVETQYF. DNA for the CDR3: TGCAGTGCCCTACTTCCGGACAGGGTGGAGACCCAGTACTTC.

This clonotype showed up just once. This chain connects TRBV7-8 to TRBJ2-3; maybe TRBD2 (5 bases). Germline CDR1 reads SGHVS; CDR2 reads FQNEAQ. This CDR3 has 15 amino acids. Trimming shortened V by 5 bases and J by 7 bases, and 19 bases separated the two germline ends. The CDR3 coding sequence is TGTGCCAGCAGCCTCCCCACCGGGATCCGAAATACGCAGTATTTT. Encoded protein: CASSLPTGIRNTQYF.

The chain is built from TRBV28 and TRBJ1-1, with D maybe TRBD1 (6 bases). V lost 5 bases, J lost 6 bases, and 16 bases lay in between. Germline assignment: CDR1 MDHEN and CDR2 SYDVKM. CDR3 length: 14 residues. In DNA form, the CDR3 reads TGTGCCAGCAGTGCAGGGACACCCACCCCTGAAGCTTTCTTT. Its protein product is CASSAGTPTPEAFF.

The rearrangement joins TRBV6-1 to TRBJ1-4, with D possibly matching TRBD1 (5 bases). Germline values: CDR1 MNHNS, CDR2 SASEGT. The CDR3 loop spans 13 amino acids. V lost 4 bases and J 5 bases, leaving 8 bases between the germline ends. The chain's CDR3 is CASSVGRNEKLFF. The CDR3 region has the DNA TGTGCCAGCAGTGTGGGACGAAATGAAAAACTGTTTTTT.

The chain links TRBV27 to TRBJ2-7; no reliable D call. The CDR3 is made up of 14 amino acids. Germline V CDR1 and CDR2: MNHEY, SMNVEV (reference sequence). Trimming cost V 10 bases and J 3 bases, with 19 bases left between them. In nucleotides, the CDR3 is TGTGCCAACAGCCTGGGTGGTCCAGTCTACGAGCAGTACTTC. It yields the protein CANSLGGPVYEQYF.

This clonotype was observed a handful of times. DNA of the CDR3: TGCGCCAGCAGCCCCGGGGGGCCCTTCCCCTACAATGAGCAGTTCTTC. It codes for CASSPGGPFPYNEQFF. The V and J genes are TRBV4-3 and TRBJ2-1, with D perhaps matching TRBD2 (7 bases). V was cut by 4 bases and J by 2 bases, with 15 bases left in between. The CDR3 has 16 amino acids. Germline V gene sequence: CDR1 LGHNA, CDR2 YSLEER.

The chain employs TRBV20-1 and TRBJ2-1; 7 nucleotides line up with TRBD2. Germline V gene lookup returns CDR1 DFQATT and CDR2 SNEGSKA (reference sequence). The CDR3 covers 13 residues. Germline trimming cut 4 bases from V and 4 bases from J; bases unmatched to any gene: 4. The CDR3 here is CSANPGGYNEQFF. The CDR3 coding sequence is TGCAGTGCTAATCCGGGAGGATACAATGAGCAGTTCTTC.

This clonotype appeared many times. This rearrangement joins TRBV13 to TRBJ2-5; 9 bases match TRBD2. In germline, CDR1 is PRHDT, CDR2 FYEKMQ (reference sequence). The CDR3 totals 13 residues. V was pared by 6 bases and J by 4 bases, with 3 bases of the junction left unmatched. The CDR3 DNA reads TGTGCCAGCAGGATAGCGGGAGCAGAGACCCAGTACTTC. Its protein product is CASRIAGAETQYF.

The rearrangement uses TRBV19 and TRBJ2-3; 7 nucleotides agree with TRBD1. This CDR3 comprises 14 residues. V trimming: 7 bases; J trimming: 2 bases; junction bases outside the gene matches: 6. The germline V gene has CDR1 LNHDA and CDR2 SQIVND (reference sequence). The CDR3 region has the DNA TGTGCCAGTAACAACAGGGGCCCCACAGATACGCAGTATTTT. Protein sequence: CASNNRGPTDTQYF.

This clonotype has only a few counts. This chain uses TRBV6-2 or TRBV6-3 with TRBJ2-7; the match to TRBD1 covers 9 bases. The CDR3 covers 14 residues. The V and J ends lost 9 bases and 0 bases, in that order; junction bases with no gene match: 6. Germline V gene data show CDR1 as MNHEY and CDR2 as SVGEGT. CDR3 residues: CASEGTGSSYEQYF. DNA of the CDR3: TGTGCCAGTGAAGGGACAGGGAGCTCCTACGAGCAGTACTTC.

CDR3 amino acids: CASSLVGGRSNYGYTF. CDR3 nucleotide sequence: TGTGCCAGCAGTTTAGTAGGGGGCCGTTCCAACTATGGCTACACCTTC. The V gene is TRBV27, the J gene TRBJ1-2; 7 bases agree with TRBD1. The CDR3 has 16 residues. The germline gives CDR1 MNHEY, CDR2 SMNVEV (reference sequence). After removal of 2 bases from V and 2 bases from J, the junction contained 8 bases not matched to a gene.

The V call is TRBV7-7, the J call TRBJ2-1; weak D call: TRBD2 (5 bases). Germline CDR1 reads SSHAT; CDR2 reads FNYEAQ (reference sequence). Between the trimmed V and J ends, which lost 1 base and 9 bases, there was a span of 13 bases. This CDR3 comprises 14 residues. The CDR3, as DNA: TGTGCCAGCAGCTTAGTGGAAGAGGGTGGTGAGCAGTTCTTC. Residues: CASSLVEEGGEQFF. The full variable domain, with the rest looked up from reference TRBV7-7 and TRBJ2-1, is GAGVSQSPRYKVTKRGQDVTLRCDPISSHATLYWYQQALGQGPEFLTYFNYEAQPDKSGLPSDRFSAERPEGSISTLTIQRTEQRDSAMYRCASSLVEEGGEQFFGPGTRLTVL.

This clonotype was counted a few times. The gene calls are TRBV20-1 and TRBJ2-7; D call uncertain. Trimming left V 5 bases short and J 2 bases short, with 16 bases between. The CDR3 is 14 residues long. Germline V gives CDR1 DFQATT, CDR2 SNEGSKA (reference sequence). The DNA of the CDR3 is TGCAGTGCTTTGGACCCCAAGCCCACCTACGAGCAGTACTTC. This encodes CSALDPKPTYEQYF.

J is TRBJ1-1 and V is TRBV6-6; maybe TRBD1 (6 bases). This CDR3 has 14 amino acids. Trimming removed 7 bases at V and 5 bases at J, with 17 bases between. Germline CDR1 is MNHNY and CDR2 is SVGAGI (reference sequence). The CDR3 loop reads CASTGGGGRTEAFF. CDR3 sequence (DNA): TGTGCCAGCACCGGGGGCGGGGGGCGAACTGAAGCTTTCTTT.

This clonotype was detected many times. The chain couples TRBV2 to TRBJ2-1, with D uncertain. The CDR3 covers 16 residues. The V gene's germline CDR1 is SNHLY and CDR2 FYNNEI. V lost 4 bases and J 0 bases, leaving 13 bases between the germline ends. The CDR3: CASSASFLSSYNEQFF. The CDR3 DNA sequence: TGTGCCAGCAGTGCAAGCTTTTTGAGCTCCTACAATGAGCAGTTCTTC.

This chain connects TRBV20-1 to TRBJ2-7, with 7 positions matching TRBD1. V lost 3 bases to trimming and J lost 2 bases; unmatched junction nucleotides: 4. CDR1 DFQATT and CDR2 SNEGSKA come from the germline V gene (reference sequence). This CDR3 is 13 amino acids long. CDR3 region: CSASGDRAYEQYF. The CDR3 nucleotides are TGCAGTGCTAGTGGAGACAGGGCCTACGAGCAGTACTTC.

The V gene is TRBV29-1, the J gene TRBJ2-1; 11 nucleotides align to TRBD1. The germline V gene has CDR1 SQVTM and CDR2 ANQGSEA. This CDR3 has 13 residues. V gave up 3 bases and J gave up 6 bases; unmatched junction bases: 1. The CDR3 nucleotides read TGCAGCGTTGAGGGACAGGGGGGCAATGAGCAGTTCTTC. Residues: CSVEGQGGNEQFF.

Here the CDR3 DNA reads TGTGCCAGCAGAGCTATTCAGATGAACACTGAAGCTTTCTTT. Its protein product is CASRAIQMNTEAFF. This chain connects TRBV6-2 or TRBV6-3 to TRBJ1-1; unclear D gene. The V end lost 6 bases, the J end lost 0 bases, and 11 bases lay between the germline ends. Germline loops: CDR1 MNHEY, CDR2 SVGEGT. This CDR3 comprises 14 residues.